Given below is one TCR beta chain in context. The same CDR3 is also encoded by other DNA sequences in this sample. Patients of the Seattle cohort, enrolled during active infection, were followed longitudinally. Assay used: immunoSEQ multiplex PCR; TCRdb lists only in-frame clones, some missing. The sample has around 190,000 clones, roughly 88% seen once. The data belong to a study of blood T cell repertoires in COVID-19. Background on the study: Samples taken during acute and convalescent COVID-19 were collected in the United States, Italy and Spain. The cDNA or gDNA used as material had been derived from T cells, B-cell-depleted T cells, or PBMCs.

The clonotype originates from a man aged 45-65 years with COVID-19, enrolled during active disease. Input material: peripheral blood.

CDR3 sequence (DNA): TGTGCCAGCAGTTCCCTTCTAAACACTGAAGCTTTCTTT. Protein: CASSSLLNTEAFF. The chain joins TRBV27 to TRBJ1-1, with no clear D. Germline V gene lookup returns CDR1 MNHEY and CDR2 SMNVEV (reference sequence). The V gene lost 4 bases and the J gene lost 2 bases, with 8 bases spanning the gap. The CDR3 runs 13 residues.